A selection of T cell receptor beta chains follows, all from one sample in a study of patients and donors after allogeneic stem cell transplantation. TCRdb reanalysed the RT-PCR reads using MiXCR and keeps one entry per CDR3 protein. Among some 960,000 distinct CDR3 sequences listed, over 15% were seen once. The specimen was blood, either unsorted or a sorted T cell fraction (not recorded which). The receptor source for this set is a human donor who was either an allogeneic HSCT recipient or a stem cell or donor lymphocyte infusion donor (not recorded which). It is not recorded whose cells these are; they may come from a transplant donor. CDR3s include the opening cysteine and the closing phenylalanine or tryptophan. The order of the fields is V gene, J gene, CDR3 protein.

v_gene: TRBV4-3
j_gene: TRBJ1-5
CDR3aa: CASSQDHRGNQPQHF

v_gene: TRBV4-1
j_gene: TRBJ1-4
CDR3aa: CASSLNEDSEKLFF

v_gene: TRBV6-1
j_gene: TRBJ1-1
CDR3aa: CASSGDRATEAFF

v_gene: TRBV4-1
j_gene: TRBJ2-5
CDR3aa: CASSQVSSGGKETQYF

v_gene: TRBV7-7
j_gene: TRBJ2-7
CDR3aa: CASSSRPGLGVRGQYF

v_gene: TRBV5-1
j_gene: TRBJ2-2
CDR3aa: CASSERGGIRNTGELFF

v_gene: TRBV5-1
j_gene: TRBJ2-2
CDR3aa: CASSPPLGGELFF

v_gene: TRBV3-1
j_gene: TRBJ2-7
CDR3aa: CASSPLTGLALDEQYF

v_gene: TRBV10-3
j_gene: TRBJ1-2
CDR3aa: CAIIGTGGSGYTF

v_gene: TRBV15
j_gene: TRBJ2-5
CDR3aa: CATSRDGGKQETQYF

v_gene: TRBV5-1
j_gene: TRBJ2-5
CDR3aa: CASSPSGTGEETQYF

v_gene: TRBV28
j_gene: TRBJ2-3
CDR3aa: CASSVLAGTDTQYF

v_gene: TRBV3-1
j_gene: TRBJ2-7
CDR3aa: CASSQLGQGTEQYF

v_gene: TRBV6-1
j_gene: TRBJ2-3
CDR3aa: CASIKRASGTLTDTQYF

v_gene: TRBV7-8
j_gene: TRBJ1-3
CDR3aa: CASSWTGATGNTIYF

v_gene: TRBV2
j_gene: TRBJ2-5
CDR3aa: CASGQGLETQYF

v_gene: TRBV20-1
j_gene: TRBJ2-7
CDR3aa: CSAPLPGLRDHEQYF

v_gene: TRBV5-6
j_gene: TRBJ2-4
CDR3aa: CASSLILDPKNIQYF

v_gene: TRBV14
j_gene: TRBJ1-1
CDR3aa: CASSFFGGNTEAFF

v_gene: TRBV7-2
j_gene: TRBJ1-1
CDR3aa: CASSQTSYRPVNTEAFF

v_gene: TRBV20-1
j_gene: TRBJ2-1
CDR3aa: CSASHRVSTEQFF

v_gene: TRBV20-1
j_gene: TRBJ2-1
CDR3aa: CSARGEGGKSEQFF

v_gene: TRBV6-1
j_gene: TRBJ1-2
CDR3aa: CASSPEGIYGYTF

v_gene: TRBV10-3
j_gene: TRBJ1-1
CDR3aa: CAISESPGTGDREAFF

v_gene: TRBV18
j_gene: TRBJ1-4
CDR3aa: CASRDGDEKLFF

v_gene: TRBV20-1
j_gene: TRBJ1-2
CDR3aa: CSARDRDSDYGYTF

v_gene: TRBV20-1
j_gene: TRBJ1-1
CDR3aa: CSARDRGAFEAFF

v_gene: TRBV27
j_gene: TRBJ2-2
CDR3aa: CASSNRQVSNTGELFF

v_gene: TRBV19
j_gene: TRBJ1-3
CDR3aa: CASTLTVDGDTIYF

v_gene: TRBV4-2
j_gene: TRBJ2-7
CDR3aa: CASSQSLARRSYEQYF

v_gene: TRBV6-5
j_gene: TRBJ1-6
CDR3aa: CASSWGTNSPLHF

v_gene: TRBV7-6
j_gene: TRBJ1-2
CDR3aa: CASSSRGPRDYGYTF

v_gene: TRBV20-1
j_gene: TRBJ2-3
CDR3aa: CSAQSPGTSATDTQYF

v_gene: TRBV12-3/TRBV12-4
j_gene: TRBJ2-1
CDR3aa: CASSPPTVYNEQFF

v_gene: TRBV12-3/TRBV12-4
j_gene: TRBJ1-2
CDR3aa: CASSFSGKGYTF

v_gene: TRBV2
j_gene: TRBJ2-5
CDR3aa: CASTGGELETQYF

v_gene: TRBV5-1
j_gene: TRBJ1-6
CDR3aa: CASSLPLDGGVTRSPLHF

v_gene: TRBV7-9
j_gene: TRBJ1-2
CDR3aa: CASSPFPFQAGENGYTF

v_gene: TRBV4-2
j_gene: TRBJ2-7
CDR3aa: CASSTDRDGLLYEQYF

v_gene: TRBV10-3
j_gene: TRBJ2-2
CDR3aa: CAISATSSSAGELFF

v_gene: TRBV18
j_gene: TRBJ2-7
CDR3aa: CASSPAPLRTPYEQYF